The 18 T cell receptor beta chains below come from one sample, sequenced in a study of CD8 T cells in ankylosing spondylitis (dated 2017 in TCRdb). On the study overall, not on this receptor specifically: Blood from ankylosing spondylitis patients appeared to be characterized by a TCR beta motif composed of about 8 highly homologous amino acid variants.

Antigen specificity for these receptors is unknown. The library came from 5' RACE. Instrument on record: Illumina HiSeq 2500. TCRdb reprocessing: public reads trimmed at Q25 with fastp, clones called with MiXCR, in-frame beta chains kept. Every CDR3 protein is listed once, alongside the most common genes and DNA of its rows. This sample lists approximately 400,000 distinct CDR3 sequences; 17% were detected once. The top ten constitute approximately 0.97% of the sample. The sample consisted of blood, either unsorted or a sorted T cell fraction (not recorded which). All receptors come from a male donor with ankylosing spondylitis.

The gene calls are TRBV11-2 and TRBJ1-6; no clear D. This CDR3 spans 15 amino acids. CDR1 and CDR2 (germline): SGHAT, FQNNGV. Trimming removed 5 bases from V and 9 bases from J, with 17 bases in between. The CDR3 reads CASSRDRDMVSPLHF. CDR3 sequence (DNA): TGTGCCAGCAGCCGAGACCGGGATATGGTTTCACCCCTCCACTTT.

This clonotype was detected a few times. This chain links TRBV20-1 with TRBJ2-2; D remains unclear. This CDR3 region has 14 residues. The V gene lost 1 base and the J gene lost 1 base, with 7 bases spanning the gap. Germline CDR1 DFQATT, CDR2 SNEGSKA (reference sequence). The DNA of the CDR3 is TGCAGTGCTAGAGTTAGACGGAACACCGGGGAGCTGTTTTTT. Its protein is CSARVRRNTGELFF.

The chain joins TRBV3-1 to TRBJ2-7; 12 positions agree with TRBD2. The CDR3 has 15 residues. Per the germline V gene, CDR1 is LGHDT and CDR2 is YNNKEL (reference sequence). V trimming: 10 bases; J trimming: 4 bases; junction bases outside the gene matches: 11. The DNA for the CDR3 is TGTGCCACTCAGGAGCGACTAGCGGGAGAGTACGAGCAGTACTTC. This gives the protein CATQERLAGEYEQYF.

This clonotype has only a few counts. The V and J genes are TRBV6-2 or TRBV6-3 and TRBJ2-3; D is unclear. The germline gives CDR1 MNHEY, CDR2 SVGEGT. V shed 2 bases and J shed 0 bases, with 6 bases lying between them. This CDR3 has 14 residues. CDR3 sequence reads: CASSYPGSTDTQYF. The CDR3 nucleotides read TGTGCCAGCAGTTACCCGGGCAGCACAGATACGCAGTATTTT.

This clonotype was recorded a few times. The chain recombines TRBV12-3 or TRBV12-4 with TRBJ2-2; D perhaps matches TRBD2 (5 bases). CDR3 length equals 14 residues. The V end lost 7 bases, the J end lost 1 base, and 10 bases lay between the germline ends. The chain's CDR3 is CASTTTRNTGELFF. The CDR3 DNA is TGTGCCAGCACCACCACTAGGAACACCGGGGAGCTGTTTTTT.

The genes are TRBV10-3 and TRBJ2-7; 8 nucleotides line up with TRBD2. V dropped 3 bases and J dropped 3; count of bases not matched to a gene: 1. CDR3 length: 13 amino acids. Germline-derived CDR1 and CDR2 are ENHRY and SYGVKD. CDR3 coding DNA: TGTGCCATCAGTGACGGGAGGGTCTACGAGCAGTACTTC. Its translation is CAISDGRVYEQYF.

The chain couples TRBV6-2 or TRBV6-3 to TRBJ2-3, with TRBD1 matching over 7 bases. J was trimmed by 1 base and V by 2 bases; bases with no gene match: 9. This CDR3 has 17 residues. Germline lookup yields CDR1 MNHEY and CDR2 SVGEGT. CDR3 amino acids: CASSYPTGLVGTDTQYF. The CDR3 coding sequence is TGTGCCAGCAGTTACCCGACAGGGTTGGTAGGCACAGATACGCAGTATTTT.

The CDR3 loop is CASSQVPTEAFF. CDR3 nucleotide sequence: TGTGCCAGCAGCCAAGTGCCCACTGAAGCTTTCTTT. J is TRBJ1-1 and V is TRBV3-1; D uncertain. The V and J ends lost 1 base and 4 bases respectively, with 4 bases between them. CDR1 and CDR2 from the germline V gene are LGHDT and YNNKEL (reference sequence). The CDR3 has 12 amino acids.

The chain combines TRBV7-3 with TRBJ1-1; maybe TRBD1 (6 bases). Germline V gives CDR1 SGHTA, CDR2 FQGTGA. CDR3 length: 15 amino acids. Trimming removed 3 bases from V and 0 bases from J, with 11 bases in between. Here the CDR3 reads CASSFWTAMNTEAFF. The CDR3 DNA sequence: TGTGCCAGCAGCTTCTGGACAGCCATGAACACTGAAGCTTTCTTT.

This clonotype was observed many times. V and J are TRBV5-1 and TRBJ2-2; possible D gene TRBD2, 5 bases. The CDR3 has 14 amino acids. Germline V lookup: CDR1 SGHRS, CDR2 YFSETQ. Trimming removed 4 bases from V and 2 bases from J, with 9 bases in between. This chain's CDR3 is CASSRGPNTGELFF. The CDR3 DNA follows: TGCGCCAGCAGCCGAGGGCCTAACACCGGGGAGCTGTTTTTT.

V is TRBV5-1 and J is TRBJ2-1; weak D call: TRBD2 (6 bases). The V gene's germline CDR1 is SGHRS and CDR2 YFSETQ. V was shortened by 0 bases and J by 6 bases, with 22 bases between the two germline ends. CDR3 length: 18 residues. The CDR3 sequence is CASSLAGDPLGVSNEQFF. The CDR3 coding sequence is TGCGCCAGCAGCTTGGCGGGGGACCCCTTGGGTGTCTCCAATGAGCAGTTCTTC.

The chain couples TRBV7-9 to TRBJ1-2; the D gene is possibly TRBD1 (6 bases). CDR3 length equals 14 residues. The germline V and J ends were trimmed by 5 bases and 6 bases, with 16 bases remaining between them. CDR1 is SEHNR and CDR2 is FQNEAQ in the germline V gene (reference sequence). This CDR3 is CASSRRTAVDGYTF. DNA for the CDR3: TGTGCCAGCAGCCGGAGGACAGCTGTGGATGGCTACACCTTC.

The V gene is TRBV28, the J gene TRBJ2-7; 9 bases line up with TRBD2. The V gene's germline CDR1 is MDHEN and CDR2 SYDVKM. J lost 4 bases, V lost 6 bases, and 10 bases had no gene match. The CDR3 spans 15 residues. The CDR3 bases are TGTGCCAGCAGCCAAGGCGGTAGCGGGGGTTACGAGCAGTACTTC. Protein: CASSQGGSGGYEQYF. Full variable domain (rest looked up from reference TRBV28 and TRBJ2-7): DVKVTQSSRYLVKRTGEKVFLECVQDMDHENMFWYRQDPGLGLRLIYFSYDVKMKEKGDIPEGYSVSREKKERFSLILESASTNQTSMYLCASSQGGSGGYEQYFGPGTRLTVT.

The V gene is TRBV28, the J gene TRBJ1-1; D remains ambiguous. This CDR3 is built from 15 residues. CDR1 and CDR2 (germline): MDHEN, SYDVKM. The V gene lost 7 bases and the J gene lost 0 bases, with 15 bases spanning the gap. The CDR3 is CASTSRPILNTEAFF. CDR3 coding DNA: TGTGCCAGCACCTCACGGCCGATACTGAACACTGAAGCTTTCTTT.

Here the CDR3 DNA reads TGTGCCAGCAGCAGACTAGCGGAGGGTCATAATGAGCAGTTCTTC. It yields the protein CASSRLAEGHNEQFF. The chain has TRBV5-4 and TRBJ2-1; 9 bases are shared with TRBD2. CDR1 and CDR2 (germline): SGHNT, YYREEE (reference sequence). The CDR3 extends over 15 amino acids. Trimming cost V 4 bases and J 7 bases; bases outside gene matches: 9.

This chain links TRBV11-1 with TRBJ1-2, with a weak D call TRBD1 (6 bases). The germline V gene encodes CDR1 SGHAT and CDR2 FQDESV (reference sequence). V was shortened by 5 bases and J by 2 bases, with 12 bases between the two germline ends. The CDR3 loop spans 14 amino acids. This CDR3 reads CASSHRDRNYGYTF. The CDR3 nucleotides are TGTGCCAGCAGCCACAGGGATAGGAACTATGGCTACACCTTC.

The CDR3 reads CASSHPGLAGLNTGELFF. CDR3 coding DNA: TGTGCCAGCAGCCACCCGGGACTAGCGGGACTGAACACCGGGGAGCTGTTTTTT. This chain connects TRBV28 to TRBJ2-2; 13 nucleotides line up with TRBD2. There are 18 residues in the CDR3. J gave up 1 base and V 6 bases, and 8 bases lay outside the gene matches. Germline V gene lookup returns CDR1 MDHEN and CDR2 SYDVKM.

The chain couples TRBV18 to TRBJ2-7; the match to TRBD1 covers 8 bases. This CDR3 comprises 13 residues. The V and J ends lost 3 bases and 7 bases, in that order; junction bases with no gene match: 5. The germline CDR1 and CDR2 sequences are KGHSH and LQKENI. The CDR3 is CASSPQGAQEQYF. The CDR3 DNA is TGTGCCAGCTCACCCCAGGGGGCTCAAGAGCAGTACTTC.